What follows are 23 T cell receptor beta chains derived from one specimen sequenced in a study of shared clonotypes between healthy human individuals. It was CD45RO-negative cells, positively selected for CCR7, that made up naive CD8 cells, with terminally differentiated effector memory CD45RA+ cells excluded. Using immunoSEQ multiplex PCR, the repertoire was profiled, and TCRdb retains in-frame clones only, with some absent. The repertoire holds about 1.9 million clones, with 90% to 95% as singletons. The specimen sequenced was naive CD8+ T cells from PBMCs. These receptors were collected from a man in his late teens or twenties in good health. Some clones in this sample may be carry-over from other donors' samples.

V usage is TRBV28 and J usage is TRBJ2-3, with D uncertain. V was cut by 4 bases and J by 2 bases, with 19 bases left in between. Germline V gene lookup returns CDR1 MDHEN and CDR2 SYDVKM. This CDR3 is 17 amino acids long. The CDR3 sequence: CASSSPLEELFTDTQYF. DNA for the CDR3: TGTGCCAGCAGTTCCCCTCTCGAAGAGCTGTTCACAGATACGCAGTATTTT.

The V and J genes are TRBV6-1 and TRBJ2-1; no reliable D call. This CDR3 has 11 residues. V dropped 5 bases and J dropped 4 bases, with 3 bases sitting between them. Germline lookup yields CDR1 MNHNS and CDR2 SASEGT. The DNA of the CDR3 is TGTGCCAGCAGTAAATACAATGAGCAGTTCTTC. Translating it yields CASSKYNEQFF.

The chain carries TRBV7-9 and TRBJ2-5; the D call may be TRBD1 or TRBD2 (6 bases each). This CDR3 has 14 amino acids. The germline V gene has CDR1 SEHNR and CDR2 FQNEAQ (reference sequence). Trimming pared 3 bases from V and 5 bases from J, leaving 13 bases between. The CDR3 is CASSFGGRRETQYF. For the CDR3, the DNA is TGTGCCAGCAGCTTCGGGGGCCGCCGGGAGACCCAGTACTTC.

The V gene is TRBV7-9, the J gene TRBJ2-2; no firm D call. Trimming removed 1 base at V and 5 bases at J, with 11 bases between. Germline V gives CDR1 SEHNR, CDR2 FQNEAQ (reference sequence). The CDR3 runs to 15 residues. The CDR3 nucleotides are TGTGCCAGCAGCTTAGGTCCGGCCGCAACCGGGGAGCTGTTTTTT. It codes for CASSLGPAATGELFF.

This clone showed up just once. The chain carries TRBV6-1 and TRBJ1-2; tentative D call: TRBD1 (5 bases). Trimming left V 2 bases short and J 2 bases short, with 18 bases between. The CDR3 has 17 residues. CDR1 MNHNS and CDR2 SASEGT come from the germline V gene. This chain's CDR3 is CASSERWRRGENYGYTF. In DNA, the CDR3 is TGTGCCAGCAGTGAAAGGTGGAGGCGGGGGGAAAACTATGGCTACACCTTC.

This chain links TRBV5-6 with TRBJ1-1; D remains unclear. Trimming stripped 0 bases from V and 4 bases from J, with 10 bases between. This CDR3 spans 14 amino acids. Germline CDR1 SGHDT, CDR2 YYEEEE. This CDR3 is CASSLGTAGTEAFF. CDR3 sequence (DNA): TGTGCCAGCAGCTTGGGAACGGCGGGCACTGAAGCTTTCTTT.

J is TRBJ1-3 and V is TRBV23-1; D is ambiguous. TRBV23-1 is designated an ORF whose function remains uncertain. Trimming removed 0 bases from V and 0 bases from J, with 9 bases in between. This CDR3 is built from 16 residues. CDR3 residues: CASSQSMVSSGNTIYF. CDR3 nucleotides: TGCGCCAGCAGTCAATCGATGGTCTCCTCTGGAAACACCATATATTTT.

The chain carries TRBV27 and TRBJ2-3; weak D call: TRBD1 (5 bases). V was shortened by 6 bases and J by 3 bases, with 13 bases between the two germline ends. This CDR3 is built from 14 residues. Germline CDR1 is MNHEY and CDR2 is SMNVEV (reference sequence). The CDR3 sequence: CASRARGPTDTQYF. The CDR3 DNA is TGTGCCAGCAGGGCAAGGGGTCCAACAGATACGCAGTATTTT.

This chain links TRBV5-1 with TRBJ2-5, with 7 bases matching TRBD1. The CDR3 is made up of 15 amino acids. CDR1 SGHRS and CDR2 YFSETQ come from the germline V gene. Trimming removed 1 base from V and 0 bases from J; junction bases left unmatched: 3. In DNA, the CDR3 is TGCGCCAGCAGCTTGATGGGACAGTACCAAGAGACCCAGTACTTC. Its translation is CASSLMGQYQETQYF. Full variable domain (outside the CDR3, taken from reference TRBV5-1 and TRBJ2-5): KAGVTQTPRYLIKTRGQQVTLSCSPISGHRSVSWYQQTPGQGLQFLFEYFSETQRNKGNFPGRFSGRQFSNSRSEMNVSTLELGDSALYLCASSLMGQYQETQYFGPGTRLLVL.

The V gene is TRBV6-5, the J gene TRBJ2-7, with D possibly TRBD1 on 6 matching bases. This CDR3 has 13 amino acids. The ends were cut back, 2 bases at V and 6 bases at J, with 11 bases in the middle. Germline assignment: CDR1 MNHEY and CDR2 SVGAGI. CDR3 DNA sequence: TGTGCCAGCAGTTACGGGGGCTCAGTCGAGCAGTACTTC. Protein: CASSYGGSVEQYF.

The genes are TRBV28 and TRBJ2-3; tentatively, D is TRBD2 (6 bases). Germline V CDR1 and CDR2: MDHEN, SYDVKM. The V and J ends lost 3 bases and 5 bases respectively, with 15 bases between them. The CDR3 sequence is 15 residues long. The CDR3 reads CASSFRQRVGDTQYF. CDR3 bases: TGTGCCAGCAGTTTTAGGCAGCGGGTCGGAGATACGCAGTATTTT.

The chain uses TRBV27 and TRBJ2-7; 8 nucleotides align to TRBD2. CDR1 is MNHEY and CDR2 is SMNVEV in the germline V gene (reference sequence). This CDR3 is 15 amino acids long. Trimming cost V 6 bases and J 3 bases; bases outside gene matches: 10. The CDR3 sequence: CASSHTAGVGYEQYF. The DNA of the CDR3 is TGTGCCAGCAGCCATACAGCGGGAGTCGGCTACGAGCAGTACTTC.

This chain links TRBV14 with TRBJ2-7; D is possibly TRBD1 (5 bases). This CDR3 comprises 13 residues. CDR1 SGHDN and CDR2 FVKESK come from the germline V gene. Trimming stripped 3 bases from V and 2 bases from J, with 8 bases between. CDR3 nucleotide sequence: TGTGCCAGCAGCCACCGGACAACCTACGAGCAGTACTTC. Its protein is CASSHRTTYEQYF.

In its sample, this clone was seen once. The CDR3 region has the DNA TGTGCCAGCAGCCCACCGACTAGCGGCAGCTCCTACAATGAGCAGTTCTTC. Amino acid sequence: CASSPPTSGSSYNEQFF. The genes are TRBV7-9 and TRBJ2-1; TRBD2 aligns across 9 bases. Per germline, CDR1 SEHNR and CDR2 FQNEAQ (reference sequence). CDR3 length: 17 residues. After removal of 5 bases from V and 0 bases from J, the junction contained 8 bases not matched to a gene. The entire variable domain, with the rest obtained from reference TRBV7-9 and TRBJ2-1, is as follows: DTGVSQNPRHKITKRGQNVTFRCDPISEHNRLYWYRQTLGQGPEFLTYFQNEAQLEKSRLLSDRFSAERPKGSFSTLEIQRTEQGDSAMYLCASSPPTSGSSYNEQFFGPGTRLTVL.

The chain is built from TRBV29-1 and TRBJ2-3; D is unclear. This CDR3 contains 11 residues. Trimming removed 6 bases from V and 5 bases from J, with 9 bases in between. Germline CDR1 reads SQVTM; CDR2 reads ANQGSEA. The CDR3: CSVFALDTQYF. The CDR3 coding sequence is TGCAGCGTGTTCGCCCTAGATACGCAGTATTTT.

V gene TRBV6-1 combines with J gene TRBJ1-3, with D possibly matching TRBD1 (6 bases). Between the trimmed V and J ends, which lost 6 bases and 3 bases, there was a span of 12 bases. The CDR3 extends over 14 amino acids. In germline, CDR1 is MNHNS, CDR2 SASEGT. CDR3 loop: CASRARGYGNTIYF. Written as DNA, the CDR3 is TGTGCCAGCAGGGCCAGGGGATATGGAAACACCATATATTTT.

V gene TRBV6-5 combines with J gene TRBJ2-7; D possibly matches TRBD1 or TRBD2 (5 bases each). V was pared by 0 bases and J by 4 bases, with 16 bases between. CDR3 length equals 16 residues. Germline V CDR1 and CDR2: MNHEY, SVGAGI. The CDR3 DNA reads as TGTGCCAGCAGTTACTCTTTGGGACCGCGAACTTACGAGCAGTACTTC. Its protein is CASSYSLGPRTYEQYF.

This chain links TRBV27 with TRBJ2-2, with TRBD2 identical over 11 bases. CDR3 length equals 19 residues. Unmatched junction bases numbered 11, after V lost 2 bases and J lost 3 bases. Per germline, CDR1 MNHEY and CDR2 SMNVEV (reference sequence). This CDR3 reads CASSLGVLAGDFDTGELFF. CDR3 DNA: TGTGCCAGCAGTTTAGGGGTACTAGCGGGAGATTTCGACACCGGGGAGCTGTTTTTT.

This clone has only a few counts. V is TRBV27 and J is TRBJ1-1, with a tentative D call TRBD1 (5 bases). Germline CDR1 MNHEY, CDR2 SMNVEV (reference sequence). Between the trimmed V and J ends, which lost 6 bases and 6 bases, there was a span of 14 bases. The CDR3 has 13 residues. This CDR3 is CASSDGTFSEAFF. As DNA, the CDR3 is TGTGCCAGCAGCGACGGGACTTTCTCTGAAGCTTTCTTT.

The V and J genes are TRBV28 and TRBJ2-7; D not resolved. With 6 bases removed from V and 3 bases from J, the gap between germline ends came to 15 bases. The CDR3 covers 14 residues. CDR1 is MDHEN and CDR2 is SYDVKM in the germline V gene. CDR3 in DNA: TGTGCCAGCAGATATGCGCGAGGCCACTACGAGCAGTACTTC. It encodes CASRYARGHYEQYF. The full variable domain, completed using reference TRBV28 and TRBJ2-7, is DVKVTQSSRYLVKRTGEKVFLECVQDMDHENMFWYRQDPGLGLRLIYFSYDVKMKEKGDIPEGYSVSREKKERFSLILESASTNQTSMYLCASRYARGHYEQYFGPGTRLTVT.

This chain uses TRBV30 with TRBJ2-2; TRBD2 aligns across 7 bases. Germline CDR1 and CDR2: GTSNPN and SVGIG (reference sequence). The CDR3 runs 14 residues. Losses at the gene ends were 1 base for V and 6 bases for J; bases not matched to a gene: 5. CDR3 in amino acids: CAWSDGSGAGELFF. The CDR3 region has the DNA TGTGCCTGGAGTGACGGGAGCGGGGCCGGGGAGCTGTTTTTT.

V is TRBV6-4 and J is TRBJ2-1, with TRBD2 matching 8 bases. The junction had 7 bases not matched to a gene; V was cut back by 2 bases and J by 4 bases. Germline V lookup: CDR1 MRHNA, CDR2 SNTAGT. The CDR3 covers 16 residues. As DNA, the CDR3 is TGTGCCAGCAGTGACCGCGGGACTAGAACATACAATGAGCAGTTCTTC. This gives the protein CASSDRGTRTYNEQFF.

The chain employs TRBV5-1 and TRBJ2-1; 9 positions match TRBD1. The CDR3 length is 15 residues. J was trimmed by 4 bases and V by 4 bases; bases with no gene match: 6. Germline V lookup: CDR1 SGHRS, CDR2 YFSETQ. The CDR3 nucleotides are TGCGCCAGCAGCACCGGGACAGGGTGGTACAATGAGCAGTTCTTC. Translated: CASSTGTGWYNEQFF.